These T cell receptor beta chains were read from a single sample in a study of T-cell memory formation after mild COVID-19. TCRdb fed the 5' RACE reads into MiXCR, producing one record per CDR3 protein. The data show 350,000 to 450,000 distinct CDR3 sequences, with roughly 20% seen just once and approximately 8.1% held by the top ten. What was sequenced was PBMCs or a T cell subset sorted from them (not recorded which). These receptor sequences come from an adult woman who had mild COVID-19 (a few samples of this study predate the infection). Cell type and time point are not known. CDR3s include the opening cysteine and the closing phenylalanine or tryptophan. D genes are given only for firm matches. The size of a clone is reported for some rows only, either as once, few or many, or as a class for expanded clones.

cdr3_nt cdr3_aa j_call v_call d_call clone_size
TGTGCCAGCAGCGTATCTAGCGGCCAATCCAACCAGTTCTTC CASSVSSGQSNQFF TRBJ2-1 TRBV9 TRBD2 few
TGTGCCTGGAGTCCGGGGACAGGAGTAGGTCAGCCCCAGCATTTT CAWSPGTGVGQPQHF TRBJ1-5 TRBV30 TRBD1 few
TGTGCCACCAGTGATTTGTCGTCCCGGGGGGATACGCAGTATTTT CATSDLSSRGDTQYF TRBJ2-3 TRBV24-1 - many
TGTGCCAGCAGTGACTCGAGTACAGGCGCCGGGGAGCTGTTTTTT CASSDSSTGAGELFF TRBJ2-2 TRBV6-4 - -
TGTGCCACCAGTGACCGGGGGACAGATACGCAGTATTTT CATSDRGTDTQYF TRBJ2-3 TRBV24-1 - -
TGCGCCAGCAGCCAAGAGATCTGGGGGGACAATGAGCAGTTCTTC CASSQEIWGDNEQFF TRBJ2-1 TRBV4-1 - -
TGTGCCAGCAGCCAGGACAGGACTAGCACAGATACGCAGTATTTT CASSQDRTSTDTQYF TRBJ2-3 TRBV7-3 TRBD1 -
TGTGCCAGCAGTCCTGGACGGAATATTGGAAACACCATATATTTT CASSPGRNIGNTIYF TRBJ1-3 TRBV5-5 - few
TGTGCCTCTCGGGGACAGTCCTATGGCTACACCTTC CASRGQSYGYTF TRBJ1-2 TRBV30 TRBD1 -
TGCGCCAGCAGCTTTAGGGAAATCTCCTACAATGAGCAGTTCTTC CASSFREISYNEQFF TRBJ2-1 TRBV5-1 - few
TGTGCCACCAGTGATTGGAGGGCCAGTAGCACAGATACGCAGTATTTT CATSDWRASSTDTQYF TRBJ2-3 TRBV24-1 - -
TGCGCCAGCAGCCTGGAGGGGCTGGTCGGCTCCTACGAGCAGTACTTC CASSLEGLVGSYEQYF TRBJ2-7 TRBV5-1 - few
TGTGCCAGTAGTCCGCGACAGGGGGTATGGTCCGAGCAGTACTTC CASSPRQGVWSEQYF TRBJ2-7 TRBV19 TRBD1 -
TGTGCCAGCAGCCCCGCAGACGGGGCTTGGCAGATCACCGGGGAGCTGTTTTTT CASSPADGAWQITGELFF TRBJ2-2 TRBV7-6 - -
TGTGCCAGCAGCTCCAAACTAGCGGGGGTCTATAATGAGCAGTTCTTC CASSSKLAGVYNEQFF TRBJ2-1 TRBV7-6 TRBD2 -
TGCAGTGCTAGAGATAATCAGGGAGTCCATCAGCCCCAGCATTTT CSARDNQGVHQPQHF TRBJ1-5 TRBV20-1 - few
TGCAGTGCTAGCCCGCAGAACACCGGGGAGCTGTTTTTT CSASPQNTGELFF TRBJ2-2 TRBV20-1 - few
TGTGCCAGCAGCTTTGCCCCGAACACTGAAGCTTTCTTT CASSFAPNTEAFF TRBJ1-1 TRBV5-6 - -
TGTGCCAGCAGCCAAACCAGGGGAACAAATTCACCCCTCCACTTT CASSQTRGTNSPLHF TRBJ1-6 TRBV3-1 - few
TGTGCCAGCAGTTTAAGGACAGGCCAAGAGACCCAGTACTTC CASSLRTGQETQYF TRBJ2-5 TRBV5-4 TRBD1 many
TGTGCCAGCAGTGAACAGTGGGCGAACGCTGAAGCTTTCTTT CASSEQWANAEAFF TRBJ1-1 TRBV2 - -
TGTGCCACCAGTGATCAGCGGGGGAGCACAGATACGCAGTATTTT CATSDQRGSTDTQYF TRBJ2-3 TRBV24-1 TRBD2 -
TGTGCCAGCAGCGTGAATAGCGGGGGGAGGCAGTTCTTC CASSVNSGGRQFF TRBJ2-1 TRBV9 TRBD2 once
TGCGCCAGCAGCTCCCTAACAGGGGTTCTTTCAGATACGCAGTATTTT CASSSLTGVLSDTQYF TRBJ2-3 TRBV5-1 TRBD1 -
TGCAGCGTTGCTTCGGGGGCCTGGGAAGAGACCCAGTACTTC CSVASGAWEETQYF TRBJ2-5 TRBV29-1 - -
TGTGCCAGCAGTGAGGGGGGCGGGAACACTGAAGCTTTCTTT CASSEGGGNTEAFF TRBJ1-1 TRBV12-3/TRBV12-4 - -
TGTGCCACCAGTGACCCGACAGGGCGTTCTGGCTACACCTTC CATSDPTGRSGYTF TRBJ1-2 TRBV24-1 TRBD1 few
TGTGCCAGTAGGCGACCGGGACAAGCTAACACTGAAGCTTTCTTT CASRRPGQANTEAFF TRBJ1-1 TRBV19 - few
TGTGCCAGCGGGACAGCGAACACTGAAGCTTTCTTT CASGTANTEAFF TRBJ1-1 TRBV6-6 TRBD1 few
TGTGCCAGCAGCTCCGCTTCGACCCTAGCCAAAAACATTCAGTACTTC CASSSASTLAKNIQYF TRBJ2-4 TRBV7-9 - -
TGCGCCAGCAGCCCCTTCCCCTCTGGGGCCAACGTCCTGACTTTC CASSPFPSGANVLTF TRBJ2-6 TRBV5-1 - many
TGTGCCAGCAGTTGGGGATCGGGACGCACCGGGGAGCTGTTTTTT CASSWGSGRTGELFF TRBJ2-2 TRBV12-3/TRBV12-4 - -
TGTGCCAGCTTTAGCGGGGCCATAGAAGAGACCCAGTACTTC CASFSGAIEETQYF TRBJ2-5 TRBV6-2/TRBV6-3 TRBD2 few
TGTGCCAGCAGCTGGCCCGGGAGCGGCTATGAGCAGTTCTTC CASSWPGSGYEQFF TRBJ2-1 TRBV7-2 - few
TGTGCCAGCAGCCAGGACAGGGGGACGTGGGACACTGAAGCTTTCTTT CASSQDRGTWDTEAFF TRBJ1-1 TRBV5-4 TRBD1 few
TGTGCCAGCAGCGTAGCTGGCCAGGCCTACGAGCAGTACTTC CASSVAGQAYEQYF TRBJ2-7 TRBV9 - many
TGCGCCAGCAGTCAACCGACAGGGGGCGGTGAAAAACTGTTTTTT CASSQPTGGGEKLFF TRBJ1-4 TRBV23-1 TRBD1 -
TGTGCCAGCAGAGCAGACAGGGACGGGGCTAGCTCCTATAATTCACCCCTCCACTTT CASRADRDGASSYNSPLHF TRBJ1-6 TRBV2 TRBD1 few
TGTGCCAGCAGCCCCTTCGGGCTAGCGGGGGCCCGGGGAGATACGCAGTATTTT CASSPFGLAGARGDTQYF TRBJ2-3 TRBV6-5 TRBD2 -
TGTGCCAGCAGCGCCGGGACAGGGGAGTACAATGAGCAGTTCTTC CASSAGTGEYNEQFF TRBJ2-1 TRBV9 TRBD1 -
TGTGCCAGCAGCAAGTGGGCTAGCGGATCCTACGAGCAGTACTTC CASSKWASGSYEQYF TRBJ2-7 TRBV7-9 TRBD2 many
TGTGCCATCAGTGAGAGGGGGAATACAGGGGACAAGGGGATTCAGTACTTC CAISERGNTGDKGIQYF TRBJ2-4 TRBV10-3 TRBD1 -
TGTGCCAGCAGCTCCCTTTCTAGCGGATTTGTTGAGCAGTACTTC CASSSLSSGFVEQYF TRBJ2-7 TRBV11-2 TRBD2 few
TGCAGTGCTAGAGAGCAGGGCTCTGGGGCCAACGTCCTGACTTTC CSAREQGSGANVLTF TRBJ2-6 TRBV20-1 - -
TGCAGTACCGTAACTACCGGAAACACCATATATTTT CSTVTTGNTIYF TRBJ1-3 TRBV20-1 - many
TGTGCCAGCAGCTCAGCGGGAGGTGCGGAGACCCAGTACTTC CASSSAGGAETQYF TRBJ2-5 TRBV7-2 TRBD2 many
TGTGCCAGCAGCCTCCGTGCGGCGCCTAGCGGGGACACTGAAGCTTTCTTT CASSLRAAPSGDTEAFF TRBJ1-1 TRBV7-8 - -
TGCAGTGCCACGGGACAGGGGATAACAGATACGCAGTATTTT CSATGQGITDTQYF TRBJ2-3 TRBV20-1 TRBD1 -